Shown below are 10 T cell receptor beta chains from a single sample sequenced in a study of identical twins. Each CDR3 protein is one row after TCRdb ran MiXCR on the 5' RACE reads. This table has about 430,000 distinct CDR3 sequences, roughly 18% appearing once. The material sequenced was naive T cells sorted from blood. These receptors came from a man aged 50-60 years in good health.

The chain combines TRBV5-1 with TRBJ2-3; D is ambiguous. Trimming removed 4 bases at V and 4 bases at J, with 10 bases between. From germline, CDR1 is SGHRS and CDR2 YFSETQ. The CDR3 runs 13 residues. This CDR3 reads CASSHSGADTQYF. CDR3 bases: TGCGCCAGCAGCCATTCTGGGGCAGATACGCAGTATTTT.

Concerning this clonotype: A read error may account for a junction end that differs from germline. This chain joins TRBV5-1 and TRBJ2-2; D is possibly TRBD1 (5 bases). The germline gives CDR1 SGHRS, CDR2 YFSETQ. This CDR3 has 15 amino acids. Here the CDR3 DNA reads TGCGGCAGCAGTTTCAGGGCAGACAACACCGGGGAGCTGTTTTTT. It specifies CGSSFRADNTGELFF. The variable domain in full, with the rest retrieved from reference TRBV5-1 and TRBJ2-2, is KAGVTQTPRYLIKTRGQQVTLSCSPISGHRSVSWYQQTPGQGLQFLFEYFSETQRNKGNFPGRFSGRQFSNSRSEMNVSTLELGDSALYLCGSSFRADNTGELFFGEGSRLTVL.

The chain recombines TRBV10-3 with TRBJ2-7; 7 nucleotides agree with TRBD1. The CDR3 length is 16 residues. J gave up 2 bases and V 10 bases, and 17 bases lay outside the gene matches. The germline V gene has CDR1 ENHRY and CDR2 SYGVKD. CDR3 protein: CATTGRARQGAYEQYF. CDR3 sequence (DNA): TGTGCCACCACCGGGCGCGCGAGGCAGGGGGCCTACGAGCAGTACTTC.

The V gene is TRBV18, the J gene TRBJ2-1, with 7 bases identical to TRBD1. The ends lost 8 bases at V and 2 bases at J; junction bases unmatched: 9. The germline V gene encodes CDR1 KGHSH and CDR2 LQKENI. CDR3 length: 15 amino acids. This CDR3 reads CASHLTQGPYNEQFF. CDR3 nucleotides: TGTGCCAGCCACCTTACACAGGGGCCCTACAATGAGCAGTTCTTC.

The rearrangement joins TRBV4-2 to TRBJ1-2; TRBD1 matches 8 bases. Trimming at V came to 4 bases and at J to 8 bases, leaving 6 bases not matched to a gene. This CDR3 contains 13 residues. The germline V gene encodes CDR1 LGHNA and CDR2 YNFKEQ. The CDR3 region has the DNA TGTGCCAGCAGCCCAGGACAGGGTCCCGGCTACACCTTC. This encodes CASSPGQGPGYTF.

This clonotype was detected many times. The chain uses TRBV4-2 and TRBJ2-1, with 8 bases lining up with TRBD1. Germline V lookup: CDR1 LGHNA, CDR2 YNFKEQ. The CDR3 extends over 18 amino acids. V trimming: 4 bases; J trimming: 0 bases; junction bases outside the gene matches: 11. The CDR3 here is CASSPDPTDRDSYNEQFF. The CDR3 DNA is TGTGCCAGCAGCCCAGACCCGACGGACAGGGACTCCTACAATGAGCAGTTCTTC.

This clonotype has ten or more counts. The V and J genes are TRBV28 and TRBJ2-1; no clear D. CDR3 length equals 10 residues. The germline V and J ends were trimmed by 6 bases and 7 bases, with 4 bases remaining between them. CDR1 and CDR2 from the germline V gene are MDHEN and SYDVKM. The CDR3 reads CASSFNEQFF. In nucleotides, the CDR3 is TGTGCCAGCAGCTTTAATGAGCAGTTCTTC.

This clonotype was detected many times. This chain links TRBV29-1 with TRBJ2-1; D gene ambiguous. V gave up 5 bases and J gave up 9 bases, with 11 bases separating them. CDR3 size: 11 residues. CDR1 SQVTM and CDR2 ANQGSEA come from the germline V gene. The CDR3 loop reads CSVLIFAEQFF. CDR3 DNA: TGCAGCGTTCTCATATTTGCTGAGCAGTTCTTC.

The genes are TRBV6-1 and TRBJ1-1; D uncertain. Germline values: CDR1 MNHNS, CDR2 SASEGT. The CDR3 totals 13 residues. V lost 4 bases and J 7 bases, leaving 13 bases between the germline ends. For the CDR3, the DNA is TGTGCCAGCAGTGGCCCCGTTGAAGGTGAAGCTTTCTTT. Amino acid sequence: CASSGPVEGEAFF.

This chain connects TRBV5-1 to TRBJ2-7; 8 nucleotides match TRBD1. Germline loops: CDR1 SGHRS, CDR2 YFSETQ. The V segment lost 0 bases and the J segment 3 bases; nucleotides outside the gene matches: 5. This CDR3 region has 15 residues. The CDR3 protein is CASSLEQGVLYEQYF. In nucleotides, the CDR3 is TGCGCCAGCAGCTTGGAACAGGGGGTTCTCTACGAGCAGTACTTC.